A selection of T cell receptor beta chains follows, all from one sample in a study of T cells after yellow fever vaccination. TCRdb reprocessed the 5' RACE reads with MiXCR, giving one entry per CDR3 protein. The profile shows about 340,000 distinct CDR3 sequences, about 4% of them singletons. The sample here was PBMCs, taken 5 days after the yellow fever booster vaccination. These receptors all stem from a man younger than 35 who received the YFV17D yellow fever vaccine. Each CDR3 is given with its conserved first and last residue. D genes are given only for firm matches. Clone size is not always given. Where it is, it says once, few, many or a class for expanded clones.

. | many | TRBJ2-5 | TRBV18 | CASSPPATRGAGETQYF | TGTGCCAGCTCACCACCGGCGACTAGAGGTGCCGGGGAGACCCAGTACTTC
. | . | TRBJ1-1 | TRBV5-1 | CASSFSGEAFF | TGCGCCAGCAGCTTTTCGGGTGAAGCTTTCTTT
. | many | TRBJ2-7 | TRBV5-1 | CASSLPRMNEQYF | TGCGCCAGCAGCTTGCCCCGCATGAACGAGCAGTACTTC
. | few | TRBJ1-1 | TRBV10-2 | CASRLPSGTEAFF | TGCGCCAGCAGGCTACCTTCGGGCACTGAAGCTTTCTTT
TRBD1 | . | TRBJ2-1 | TRBV24-1 | CATSDPRGSSNNEQFF | TGTGCCACCAGTGATCCCAGGGGGTCGAGCAACAATGAGCAGTTCTTC
. | few | TRBJ1-1 | TRBV5-4 | CASSWTLMNTEAFF | TGTGCCAGCAGCTGGACGTTGATGAACACTGAAGCTTTCTTT
. | . | TRBJ1-1 | TRBV18 | CASSLHPGGNTEAFF | TGTGCCAGCTCACTCCACCCCGGGGGGAACACTGAAGCTTTCTTT
. | . | TRBJ2-1 | TRBV12-3/TRBV12-4 | CASSFYRASSYNEQFF | TGTGCCAGCAGTTTTTACCGGGCAAGCTCCTACAATGAGCAGTTCTTC
TRBD2 | few | TRBJ2-1 | TRBV10-3 | CAISPTYGLVSVEQFF | TGTGCCATCAGTCCCACTTATGGACTAGTGTCGGTTGAGCAGTTCTTC
. | . | TRBJ2-3 | TRBV28 | CASSFRTHTQYF | TGTGCCAGCAGTTTCAGGACCCATACGCAGTATTTT
TRBD2 | . | TRBJ2-1 | TRBV27 | CASCTRGDEQFF | TGTGCCAGCTGTACTCGGGGGGATGAGCAGTTCTTC
. | few | TRBJ2-7 | TRBV27 | CASSFAGSPQSYEQYF | TGTGCCAGCAGTTTTGCAGGGTCCCCCCAGTCTTACGAGCAGTACTTC
TRBD1 | . | TRBJ2-7 | TRBV10-3 | CAIKDRGYEQYF | TGTGCCATCAAGGACAGGGGTTACGAGCAGTACTTC
TRBD2 | many | TRBJ2-7 | TRBV20-1 | CSATLSGAYEQYF | TGCAGTGCTACCCTAAGCGGGGCCTACGAGCAGTACTTC
. | many | TRBJ1-1 | TRBV20-1 | CSAQREGGPEAFF | TGCAGTGCCCAACGCGAGGGGGGCCCAGAAGCTTTCTTT
TRBD1 | many | TRBJ1-2 | TRBV12-3/TRBV12-4 | CASSQDRFFRYTF | TGTGCCAGCAGCCAGGACAGGTTTTTCCGCTACACCTTC
. | few | TRBJ2-7 | TRBV14 | CASSQDPGGSYEQYF | TGTGCCAGCAGCCAAGATCCAGGGGGGTCCTACGAGCAGTACTTC